Following are 28 T cell receptor beta chains from one sample sequenced in a study of response to subunit inactivated influenza vaccine. Each CDR3 protein gets one entry after TCRdb re-called the RT-PCR reads with MiXCR. Seen here are around 710,000 distinct CDR3 sequences, over 11% observed once, and the top ten hold around 6.5%. This sample comprised PBMCs from blood, obtained roughly 2 weeks before vaccination. The receptors come from a man between 50 and 59 years old who received an inactivated influenza vaccine.

This clonotype was detected only a few times. This rearrangement joins TRBV7-2 to TRBJ1-2; maybe TRBD1 (5 bases). V gave up 7 bases and J gave up 4 bases, with 10 bases separating them. Germline V gene data show CDR1 as SGHTA and CDR2 as FQGNSA. The CDR3 is made up of 12 amino acids. The CDR3 nucleotides are TGTGCCAGCACCAGGGACCTCTATGGCTACACCTTC. Translation gives CASTRDLYGYTF.

The DNA of the CDR3 is TGCGCCAGCAGCTTGGAAGGCGGCAGGGGATTAGGCACTGAAGCTTTCTTT. It encodes CASSLEGGRGLGTEAFF. This chain connects TRBV5-1 to TRBJ1-1; weak D call: TRBD1 (6 bases). This CDR3 region has 17 residues. From germline, CDR1 is SGHRS and CDR2 YFSETQ. Trimming cost V 0 bases and J 4 bases, with 19 bases left between them. Together with reference TRBV5-1 and TRBJ1-1, the CDR3 gives the full variable domain: KAGVTQTPRYLIKTRGQQVTLSCSPISGHRSVSWYQQTPGQGLQFLFEYFSETQRNKGNFPGRFSGRQFSNSRSEMNVSTLELGDSALYLCASSLEGGRGLGTEAFFGQGTRLTVV.

This clonotype has more than one count but fewer than ten. This rearrangement joins TRBV9 to TRBJ2-2; D is unclear. CDR1 is SGDLS and CDR2 is YYNGEE in the germline V gene. Trimming cost V 0 bases and J 1 base, with 7 bases left between them. This CDR3 has 15 amino acids. CDR3 in DNA: TGTGCCAGCAGCGTAGCGGCCAGGAACACCGGGGAGCTGTTTTTT. Translating gives CASSVAARNTGELFF.

CDR3 sequence: CASSYSLAGGDLGEQFF. The CDR3 DNA is TGTGCCAGCAGTTACTCCCTAGCGGGAGGGGATTTGGGGGAGCAGTTCTTC. The J gene is TRBJ2-1, the V gene TRBV6-5; 12 bases agree with TRBD2. V dropped 0 bases and J dropped 10; count of bases not matched to a gene: 10. The CDR3 runs 17 residues. CDR1 MNHEY and CDR2 SVGAGI come from the germline V gene.

This clonotype appeared a few times. The chain has TRBV11-2 and TRBJ1-1; the D is unclear. Trimming took 7 bases from V and 11 from J, leaving 17 bases between them. This CDR3 spans 12 amino acids. Germline CDR1 SGHAT, CDR2 FQNNGV. The CDR3 here is CASNSNGVVAFF. In nucleotides, the CDR3 is TGTGCCAGCAACTCAAACGGGGTCGTCGCTTTCTTT. The full variable domain, rest sourced from reference TRBV11-2 and TRBJ1-1, is EAGVAQSPRYKIIEKRQSVAFWCNPISGHATLYWYQQILGQGPKLLIQFQNNGVVDDSQLPKDRFSAERLKGVDSTLKIQPAKLEDSAVYLCASNSNGVVAFFGQGTRLTVV.

This clonotype was picked up a small number of times. The gene calls are TRBV7-2 and TRBJ1-2; D uncertain. Germline-derived CDR1 and CDR2 are SGHTA and FQGNSA. Trimming took 4 bases from V and 4 from J, leaving 16 bases between them. There are 15 residues in the CDR3. The CDR3 sequence: CASSSGREEGYGYTF. As DNA, the CDR3 is TGTGCCAGCAGCTCGGGGAGGGAGGAGGGCTATGGCTACACCTTC.

In its sample, this clonotype was seen many times. This rearrangement joins TRBV7-8 to TRBJ1-1; D gene ambiguous. The V end lost 1 base, the J end lost 1 base, and 7 bases lay between the germline ends. This CDR3 contains 14 residues. CDR1 and CDR2 from the germline V gene are SGHVS and FQNEAQ. This chain's CDR3 is CASSLVTGNTEAFF. As DNA, the CDR3 is TGTGCCAGCAGCTTAGTAACCGGGAACACTGAAGCTTTCTTT.

The table lists this clonotype with a few counts. V usage is TRBV7-2 and J usage is TRBJ2-3, with D unclear. V was cut by 5 bases and J by 5 bases, with 8 bases left in between. This CDR3 comprises 12 residues. The germline gives CDR1 SGHTA, CDR2 FQGNSA. CDR3 region: CASSRWVDTQYF. The CDR3 nucleotides are TGTGCCAGCAGCCGATGGGTAGATACGCAGTATTTT. The full variable domain, in which reference TRBV7-2 and TRBJ2-3 provide the parts outside the CDR3, is GAGVSQSPSNKVTEKGKDVELRCDPISGHTALYWYRQSLGQGLEFLIYFQGNSAPDKSGLPSDRFSAERTGGSVSTLTIQRTQQEDSAVYLCASSRWVDTQYFGPGTRLTVL.

This clonotype was detected ten times or more. The rearrangement uses TRBV14 and TRBJ2-7; D gene unclear. The V gene's germline CDR1 is SGHDN and CDR2 FVKESK. Trimming left V 1 base short and J 0 bases short, with 7 bases between. The CDR3 is 14 amino acids. In nucleotides, the CDR3 is TGTGCCAGCAGCCAAGGTTCCCTCTCCTACGAGCAGTACTTC. It yields the protein CASSQGSLSYEQYF.

This clonotype was counted between two and nine times. The V call is TRBV6-5, the J call TRBJ2-2, with TRBD1 as a possible D gene (5 bases). The CDR3 runs 15 residues. V was trimmed by 4 bases and J by 3 bases, leaving 12 bases between them. Germline V gene sequence: CDR1 MNHEY, CDR2 SVGAGI. Written as DNA, the CDR3 is TGTGCCAGCAGTTCAACAGGATCGCACACCGGGGAGCTGTTTTTT. Amino acids: CASSSTGSHTGELFF.

The chain links TRBV6-2 or TRBV6-3 to TRBJ2-4; 14 bases are shared with TRBD2. Losses at the gene ends were 5 bases for V and 10 bases for J; bases not matched to a gene: 10. The CDR3 spans 16 residues. In germline, CDR1 is MNHEY, CDR2 SVGEGT. As DNA, the CDR3 is TGTGCCAGCAGTCTTCCGACTAGCGGGAGGGGAGAAATTCAGTACTTC. This gives the protein CASSLPTSGRGEIQYF.

There are a few counts of this clonotype. The chain couples TRBV6-1 to TRBJ2-7, with 11 positions matching TRBD2. The CDR3 has 14 amino acids. Germline V lookup: CDR1 MNHNS, CDR2 SASEGT. The junction had 9 bases not matched to a gene; V was cut back by 7 bases and J by 7 bases. Here the CDR3 DNA reads TGTGCCAGCACCACTAGCGGGAGTAGGCGGGAGCAGTACTTC. This translates into CASTTSGSRREQYF.

This clonotype was detected only a few times. The rearrangement joins TRBV7-2 to TRBJ2-1; 9 nucleotides agree with TRBD2. This CDR3 region has 16 residues. CDR1 and CDR2 from the germline V gene are SGHTA and FQGNSA. V was pared by 5 bases and J by 2 bases, with 7 bases of the junction left unmatched. This chain's CDR3 is CASSRAGGGTYNEQFF. DNA for the CDR3: TGTGCCAGCAGCCGAGCGGGGGGCGGTACCTACAATGAGCAGTTCTTC.

The rearrangement uses TRBV4-3 and TRBJ2-2, with 7 bases fitting TRBD1. The CDR3 totals 15 residues. V trimming: 1 base; J trimming: 6 bases; junction bases outside the gene matches: 5. CDR1 is LGHNA, CDR2 YSLEER, per germline. CDR3 loop: CASSQVRGRAGELFF. Written as DNA, the CDR3 is TGCGCCAGCAGCCAAGTGAGGGGGCGGGCCGGGGAGCTGTTTTTT.

A few counts support this clonotype. The rearrangement joins TRBV11-1 to TRBJ2-6, with D perhaps matching TRBD1 or TRBD2 (6 bases each). From germline, CDR1 is SGHAT and CDR2 FQDESV (reference sequence). Trimming pared 2 bases from V and 2 bases from J, leaving 22 bases between. The CDR3 is 20 residues long. CDR3 nucleotides: TGTGCCAGCAGCTTATTCCCCGTGGCCAGGGGAGGACCTGGGGCCAACGTCCTGACTTTC. The encoded protein is CASSLFPVARGGPGANVLTF.

V and J are TRBV5-1 and TRBJ1-1, with TRBD1 matching 8 bases. Germline V lookup: CDR1 SGHRS, CDR2 YFSETQ. J was trimmed by 3 bases and V by 0 bases; bases with no gene match: 4. The CDR3 extends over 15 amino acids. The CDR3 here is CASSLDTGGDTEAFF. In DNA, the CDR3 is TGCGCCAGCAGCTTGGATACAGGGGGGGACACTGAAGCTTTCTTT.

In its sample, this clonotype was seen many times. The V call is TRBV12-3 or TRBV12-4, the J call TRBJ1-4; D call uncertain. V was cut by 8 bases and J by 0 bases, with 7 bases left in between. The CDR3 has 13 residues. CDR3 in amino acids: CASFRSTNEKLFF. Written as DNA, the CDR3 is TGTGCCAGCTTTAGGTCAACTAATGAAAAACTGTTTTTT.

A few counts support this clonotype. The gene calls are TRBV27 and TRBJ1-6; D is uncertain. The CDR3 sequence is 14 residues long. The germline gives CDR1 MNHEY, CDR2 SMNVEV (reference sequence). Between the trimmed V and J ends, which lost 2 bases and 10 bases, there was a span of 12 bases. This CDR3 reads CASSLNGSRSPLHF. CDR3 sequence (DNA): TGTGCCAGCAGTTTAAACGGGAGTAGGTCACCCCTCCACTTT.

This clonotype has more than one count but fewer than ten. The chain uses TRBV27 and TRBJ2-3, with 15 bases fitting TRBD2. This CDR3 comprises 17 residues. Germline CDR1 MNHEY, CDR2 SMNVEV (reference sequence). The ends lost 6 bases at V and 2 bases at J; junction bases unmatched: 6. DNA of the CDR3: TGTGCCAGCAGCTCGGGACTAGCGGGGGGAATCACAGATACGCAGTATTTT. Its protein product is CASSSGLAGGITDTQYF.

V is TRBV12-3 or TRBV12-4 and J is TRBJ2-7; a weak D match, TRBD1 (5 bases). Trimming removed 2 bases from V and 3 bases from J, with 14 bases in between. The CDR3 is 15 amino acids. The CDR3 is CASSLNPTGSYEQYF. In DNA, the CDR3 is TGTGCCAGCAGTTTAAACCCCACAGGTAGCTACGAGCAGTACTTC.

This clonotype has just a few counts. The J gene is TRBJ2-2, the V gene TRBV12-3 or TRBV12-4; D gene ambiguous. CDR3 length: 14 residues. V was shortened by 5 bases and J by 6 bases, with 13 bases between the two germline ends. The CDR3 DNA is TGTGCCAGCAGTCTCGGACGGTTCCCCGGGGAGCTGTTTTTT. Amino acid sequence: CASSLGRFPGELFF.

In this sample, this clonotype turned up a few times. V and J are TRBV4-3 and TRBJ2-3; D might be TRBD1 (6 bases). Germline assignment: CDR1 LGHNA and CDR2 YSLEER. Trimming took 0 bases from V and 1 from J, leaving 14 bases between them. The CDR3 sequence is 17 residues long. CDR3 coding DNA: TGCGCCAGCAGCCAAGATCTGGGACAAAGAGGCACAGATACGCAGTATTTT. Its translation is CASSQDLGQRGTDTQYF.

In the case of this clonotype: It may be a read error: a sequence one base away is much more abundant. CDR3 region: CASSYHGGETQYF. The CDR3 DNA sequence: TGTGCCAGCAGTTACCACGGGGGAGAGACCCAGTACTTC. The chain combines TRBV6-5 with TRBJ2-5, with a tentative D call TRBD2 (6 bases). The CDR3 extends over 13 amino acids. Germline values: CDR1 MNHEY, CDR2 SVGAGI. V was pared by 2 bases and J by 4 bases, with 8 bases between.

This clonotype was counted only a few times. This chain uses TRBV10-2 with TRBJ2-7; tentatively, D is TRBD1 or TRBD2 (5 bases each). The V end was cut by 8 bases, the J end by 3 bases, with 14 bases between. The CDR3 is 13 residues long. From germline, CDR1 is WSHSY and CDR2 SAAADI. The CDR3 loop reads CASGGGTGYEQYF. CDR3 DNA: TGCGCCAGCGGTGGGGGTACAGGCTACGAGCAGTACTTC.

This clonotype appeared a few times. The chain recombines TRBV6-1 with TRBJ1-3, with TRBD1 matching over 7 bases. The CDR3 totals 16 residues. Germline V gene sequence: CDR1 MNHNS, CDR2 SASEGT. The junction had 8 bases not matched to a gene; V was cut back by 6 bases and J by 0 bases. CDR3 coding DNA: TGTGCCAGCAGCCGGGGACAGATCCTCTCTGGAAACACCATATATTTT. It encodes CASSRGQILSGNTIYF.

There are a few counts of this clonotype. The chain uses TRBV12-3 or TRBV12-4 and TRBJ2-1, with D perhaps matching TRBD2 (5 bases). V was pared by 3 bases and J by 3 bases, with 9 bases between. The CDR3 consists of 14 residues. The CDR3 DNA reads as TGTGCCAGCAGTTTTACTAGGCTCTACAATGAGCAGTTCTTC. It encodes CASSFTRLYNEQFF.

The rearrangement uses TRBV4-2 and TRBJ2-5, with 11 bases that match TRBD2. The germline V gene encodes CDR1 LGHNA and CDR2 YNFKEQ. The CDR3 contains 16 residues. V trimming: 1 base; J trimming: 1 base; junction bases outside the gene matches: 2. Written as DNA, the CDR3 is TGTGCCAGCAGCCAAGGACTAGCGGGGTTCCAAGAGACCCAGTACTTC. It encodes CASSQGLAGFQETQYF.

V is TRBV6-5 and J is TRBJ2-3; 12 bases map to TRBD2. The CDR3 sequence is 19 residues long. Per the germline V gene, CDR1 is MNHEY and CDR2 is SVGAGI. The ends lost 2 bases at V and 2 bases at J; junction bases unmatched: 11. CDR3 DNA: TGTGCCAGCAGTTACGACGTCCTGGGACTAGCGGGTTACACAGATACGCAGTATTTT. Encoded protein: CASSYDVLGLAGYTDTQYF.